Shown below are 5 T cell receptor beta chains from a single sample sequenced in a study of T cell repertoires in cytomegalovirus infection. TCRdb ran MiXCR on the reads and lists one entry per CDR3 protein. Of approximately 490,000 distinct CDR3 sequences in the sample, approximately 11% were seen once. Sequencing was performed on PBMCs. All receptors derive from a human donor in good health (CMV status not recorded). Some clones in this sample may be carry-over from other donors' samples.

Ten or more counts support this clonotype. This chain joins TRBV7-8 and TRBJ1-2, with TRBD1 matching over 7 bases. The CDR3 loop spans 14 amino acids. V shed 2 bases and J 4 bases; nucleotides not matched to a gene: 4. Per the germline V gene, CDR1 is SGHVS and CDR2 is FQNEAQ. The CDR3 DNA reads TGTGCCAGCAGCTTAACCGGGACAGCCTATGGCTACACCTTC. It specifies CASSLTGTAYGYTF.

This clonotype has a handful of counts. J is TRBJ2-1 and V is TRBV28, with 9 bases lining up with TRBD2. CDR1 MDHEN and CDR2 SYDVKM come from the germline V gene. V was clipped by 4 bases and J by 7 bases; unmatched bases: 8. This CDR3 region has 15 residues. The CDR3 here is CASSSPLAGRNEQFF. The CDR3 bases are TGTGCCAGCAGTTCCCCCCTAGCGGGGAGGAATGAGCAGTTCTTC. The whole variable domain, filled in from reference TRBV28 and TRBJ2-1, reads DVKVTQSSRYLVKRTGEKVFLECVQDMDHENMFWYRQDPGLGLRLIYFSYDVKMKEKGDIPEGYSVSREKKERFSLILESASTNQTSMYLCASSSPLAGRNEQFFGPGTRLTVL.

In this sample, this clonotype turned up many times. This chain connects TRBV28 to TRBJ2-1; 8 positions agree with TRBD2. This CDR3 has 14 residues. Germline V lookup: CDR1 MDHEN, CDR2 SYDVKM. V lost 7 bases, J lost 4 bases, and 6 bases stayed unmatched. CDR3 residues: CASTTTSGYNEQFF. The DNA of the CDR3 is TGTGCCAGCACCACAACTAGCGGTTACAATGAGCAGTTCTTC.

This clonotype was seen ten or more times. This chain connects TRBV12-3 or TRBV12-4 to TRBJ2-1, with 7 nucleotides matching TRBD1. V shed 8 bases and J 6 bases; nucleotides not matched to a gene: 13. This CDR3 contains 15 residues. The DNA for the CDR3 is TGTGCCAGCGTTGTTGGACAGGCGGTAAGCAATGAGCAGTTCTTC. It yields the protein CASVVGQAVSNEQFF.

A few counts support this clonotype. The rearrangement joins TRBV5-1 to TRBJ2-1, with TRBD2 identical over 8 bases. Germline CDR1 is SGHRS and CDR2 is YFSETQ. With V trimmed by 0 bases and J by 0 bases, 5 bases remained unmatched. The CDR3 loop spans 17 amino acids. The CDR3 sequence is CASSLDGSGVSYNEQFF. The CDR3 coding sequence is TGCGCCAGCAGCTTGGACGGTAGCGGGGTCTCCTACAATGAGCAGTTCTTC.